Presented here are 2 T cell receptor beta chains from one specimen sequenced in a study of cytomegalovirus exposure and HLA in healthy donors. Generated by immunoSEQ multiplex PCR, the TCRdb table keeps only in-frame clones and is missing some. The sample consists of 150,000 to 200,000 clones, 70% to 90% of them appearing once. The sample comprised PBMCs. The receptors were sampled from a man aged 25-45 years in good health and CMV-seropositive.

The rearrangement uses TRBV5-1 and TRBJ2-7, with 9 bases aligning to TRBD1. The CDR3 loop spans 15 amino acids. Germline values: CDR1 SGHRS, CDR2 YFSETQ. The V and J ends lost 0 bases and 5 bases, in that order; junction bases with no gene match: 6. CDR3 coding DNA: TGCGCCAGCAGCTTGGAGGGACAGGGTACGGACGAGCAGTACTTC. This sequence encodes CASSLEGQGTDEQYF.

This clone was seen ten or more times. The chain uses TRBV11-2 and TRBJ2-1; 9 nucleotides align to TRBD2. The CDR3 has 12 residues. Germline CDR1 and CDR2: SGHAT and FQNNGV. V lost 5 bases and J lost 12; bases outside the gene matches: 5. The CDR3, as DNA: TGTGCCAGCAGCCCAAGGACTAGCGTGCAGTTCTTC. Its protein product is CASSPRTSVQFF. The variable domain in full, completed from reference TRBV11-2 and TRBJ2-1, reads EAGVAQSPRYKIIEKRQSVAFWCNPISGHATLYWYQQILGQGPKLLIQFQNNGVVDDSQLPKDRFSAERLKGVDSTLKIQPAKLEDSAVYLCASSPRTSVQFFGPGTRLTVL.